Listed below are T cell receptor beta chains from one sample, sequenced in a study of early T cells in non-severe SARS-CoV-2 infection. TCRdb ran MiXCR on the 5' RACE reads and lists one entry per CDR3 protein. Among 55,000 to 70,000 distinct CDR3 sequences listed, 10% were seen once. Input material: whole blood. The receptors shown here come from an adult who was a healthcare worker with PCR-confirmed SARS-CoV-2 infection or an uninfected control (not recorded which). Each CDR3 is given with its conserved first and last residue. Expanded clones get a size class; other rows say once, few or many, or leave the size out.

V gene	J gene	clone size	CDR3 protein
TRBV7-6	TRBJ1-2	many	CASSLKDGAGYTF
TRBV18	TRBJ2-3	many	CAAHPPAGAGTDTQYF
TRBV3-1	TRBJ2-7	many	CASSQASGRADF
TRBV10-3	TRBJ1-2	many	CAISENRYGYTF
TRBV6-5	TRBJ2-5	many	CASSYFAGAAETQYF
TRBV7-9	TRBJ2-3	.	CASSHFFRTGDTDTQYF
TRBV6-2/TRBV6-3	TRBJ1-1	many	CASRPGGPAAEAFF
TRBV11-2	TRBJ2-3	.	CAGAGAGADTQYF
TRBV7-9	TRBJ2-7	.	CANQGGPIDEQYF
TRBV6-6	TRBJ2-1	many	CASSFFEGVRGGEQFF
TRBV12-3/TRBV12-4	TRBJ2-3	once	CASSRGLAHTDTQYF
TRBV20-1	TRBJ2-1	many	CSARDPLAGRDEQFF
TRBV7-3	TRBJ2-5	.	CASSSRRVETQYF
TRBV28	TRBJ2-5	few	CASSLGGLETQYF
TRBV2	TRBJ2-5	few	CASKERNAQETQYF
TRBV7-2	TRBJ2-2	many	CASSLKGGGTGELFF